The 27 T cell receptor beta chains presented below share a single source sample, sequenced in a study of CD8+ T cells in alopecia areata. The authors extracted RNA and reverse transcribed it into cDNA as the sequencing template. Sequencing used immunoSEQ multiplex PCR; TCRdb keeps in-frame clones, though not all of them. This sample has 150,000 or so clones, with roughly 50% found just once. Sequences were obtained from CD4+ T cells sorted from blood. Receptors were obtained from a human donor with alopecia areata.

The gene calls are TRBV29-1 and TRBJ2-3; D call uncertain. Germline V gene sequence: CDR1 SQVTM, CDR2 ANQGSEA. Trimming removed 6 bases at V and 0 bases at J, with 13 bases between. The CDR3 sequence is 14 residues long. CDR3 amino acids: CSVKGSGSTDTQYF. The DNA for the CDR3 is TGCAGCGTAAAAGGGTCCGGAAGCACAGATACGCAGTATTTT.

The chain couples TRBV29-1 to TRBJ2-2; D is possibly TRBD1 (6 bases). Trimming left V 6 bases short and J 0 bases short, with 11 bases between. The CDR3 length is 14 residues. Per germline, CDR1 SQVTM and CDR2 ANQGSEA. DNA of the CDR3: TGCAGCGTGCAGGGGAGAGCGAACACCGGGGAGCTGTTTTTT. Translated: CSVQGRANTGELFF.

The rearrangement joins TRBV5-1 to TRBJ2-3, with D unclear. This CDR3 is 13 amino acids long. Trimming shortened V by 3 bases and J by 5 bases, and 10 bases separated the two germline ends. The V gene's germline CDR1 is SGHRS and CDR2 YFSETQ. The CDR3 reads CASSSPGGDTQYF. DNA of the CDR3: TGCGCCAGCAGCTCGCCGGGTGGAGATACGCAGTATTTT. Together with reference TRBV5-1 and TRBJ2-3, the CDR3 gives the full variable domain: KAGVTQTPRYLIKTRGQQVTLSCSPISGHRSVSWYQQTPGQGLQFLFEYFSETQRNKGNFPGRFSGRQFSNSRSEMNVSTLELGDSALYLCASSSPGGDTQYFGPGTRLTVL.

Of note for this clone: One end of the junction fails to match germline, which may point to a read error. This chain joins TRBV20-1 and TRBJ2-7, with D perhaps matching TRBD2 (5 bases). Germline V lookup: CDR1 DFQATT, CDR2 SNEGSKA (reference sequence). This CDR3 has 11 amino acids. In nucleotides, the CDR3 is TGCAGTGCTAGTGACGGGAACCAACGACACTTC. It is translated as CSASDGNQRHF.

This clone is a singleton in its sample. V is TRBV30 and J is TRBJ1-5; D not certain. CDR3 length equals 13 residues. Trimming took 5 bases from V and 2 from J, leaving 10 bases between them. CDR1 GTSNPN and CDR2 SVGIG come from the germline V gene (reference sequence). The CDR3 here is CAWARERNQPQHF. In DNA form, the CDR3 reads TGTGCCTGGGCAAGGGAGCGCAATCAGCCCCAGCATTTT.

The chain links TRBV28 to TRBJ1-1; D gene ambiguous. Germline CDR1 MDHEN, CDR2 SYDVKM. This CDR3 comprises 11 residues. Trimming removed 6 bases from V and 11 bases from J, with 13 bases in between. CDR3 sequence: CASSQEPGAFF. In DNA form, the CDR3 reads TGTGCCAGCAGCCAGGAGCCCGGGGCTTTCTTT.

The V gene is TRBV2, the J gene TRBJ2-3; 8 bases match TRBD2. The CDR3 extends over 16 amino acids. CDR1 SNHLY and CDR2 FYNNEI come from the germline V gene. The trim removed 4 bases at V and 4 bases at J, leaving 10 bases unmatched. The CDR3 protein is CASSVEAGGPADTQYF. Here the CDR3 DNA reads TGTGCCAGCAGTGTGGAGGCGGGAGGCCCCGCAGATACGCAGTATTTT.

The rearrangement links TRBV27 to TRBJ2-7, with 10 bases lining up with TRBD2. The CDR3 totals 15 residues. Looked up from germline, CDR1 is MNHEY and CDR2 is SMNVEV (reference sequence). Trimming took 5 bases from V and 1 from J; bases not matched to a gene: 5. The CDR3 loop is CASSRTSGLSYEQYF. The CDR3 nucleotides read TGTGCCAGCAGTCGGACTAGCGGACTTTCCTACGAGCAGTACTTC.

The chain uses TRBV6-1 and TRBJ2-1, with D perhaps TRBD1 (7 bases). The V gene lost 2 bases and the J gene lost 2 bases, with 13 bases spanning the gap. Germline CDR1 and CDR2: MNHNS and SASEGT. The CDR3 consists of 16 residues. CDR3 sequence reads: CASSEFAGGPYNEQFF. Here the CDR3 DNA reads TGTGCCAGCAGTGAATTCGCAGGGGGGCCCTACAATGAGCAGTTCTTC.

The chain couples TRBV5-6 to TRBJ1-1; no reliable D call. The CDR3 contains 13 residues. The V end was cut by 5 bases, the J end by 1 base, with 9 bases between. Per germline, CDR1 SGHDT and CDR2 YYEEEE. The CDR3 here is CASSPRWNTEAFF. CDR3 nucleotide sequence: TGTGCCAGCAGTCCGCGATGGAACACTGAAGCTTTCTTT.

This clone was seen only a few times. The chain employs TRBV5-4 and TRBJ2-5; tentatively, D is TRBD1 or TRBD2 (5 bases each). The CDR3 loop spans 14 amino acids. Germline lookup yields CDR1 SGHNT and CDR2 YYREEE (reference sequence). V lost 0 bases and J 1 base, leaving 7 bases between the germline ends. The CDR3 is CASSLGGVQETQYF. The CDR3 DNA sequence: TGTGCCAGCAGCTTGGGAGGGGTCCAAGAGACCCAGTACTTC.

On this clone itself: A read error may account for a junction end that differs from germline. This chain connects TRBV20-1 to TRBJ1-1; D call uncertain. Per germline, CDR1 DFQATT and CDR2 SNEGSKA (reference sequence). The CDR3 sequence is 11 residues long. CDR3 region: CSLAEGPEAFF. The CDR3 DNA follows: TGCAGTCTTGCGGAAGGGCCTGAGGCTTTCTTT.

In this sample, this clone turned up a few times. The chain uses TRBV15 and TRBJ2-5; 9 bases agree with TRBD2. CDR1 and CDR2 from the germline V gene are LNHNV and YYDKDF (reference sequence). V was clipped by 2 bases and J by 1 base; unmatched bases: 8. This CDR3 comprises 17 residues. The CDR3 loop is CATSRSRASGTQETQYF. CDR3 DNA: TGTGCCACCAGCAGATCTCGGGCTAGCGGGACCCAAGAGACCCAGTACTTC.

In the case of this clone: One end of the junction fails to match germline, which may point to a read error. CDR3 protein: CATSSRKGEGRLF. In nucleotides, the CDR3 is TGTGCCACCAGCAGCCGGAAAGGGGAGGGGCGGCTCTTC. The chain couples TRBV15 to TRBJ2-1; 7 nucleotides line up with TRBD2. This CDR3 comprises 13 residues. Germline loops: CDR1 LNHNV, CDR2 YYDKDF (reference sequence).

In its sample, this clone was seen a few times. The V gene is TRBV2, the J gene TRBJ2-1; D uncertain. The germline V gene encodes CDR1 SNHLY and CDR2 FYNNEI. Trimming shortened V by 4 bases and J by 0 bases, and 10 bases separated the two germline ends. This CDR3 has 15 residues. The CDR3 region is CASSGRHLSYNEQFF. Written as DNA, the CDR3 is TGTGCCAGCAGTGGTCGACACCTCTCCTACAATGAGCAGTTCTTC.

The CDR3 loop reads CAWSPRLAPEQYF. As DNA, the CDR3 is TGTGCCTGGAGTCCTCGACTAGCCCCCGAGCAGTACTTC. The V gene is TRBV30, the J gene TRBJ2-7; 7 bases match TRBD2. The CDR3 loop spans 13 amino acids. CDR1 is GTSNPN and CDR2 is SVGIG in the germline V gene (reference sequence). Trimming removed 2 bases from V and 6 bases from J; junction bases left unmatched: 7.

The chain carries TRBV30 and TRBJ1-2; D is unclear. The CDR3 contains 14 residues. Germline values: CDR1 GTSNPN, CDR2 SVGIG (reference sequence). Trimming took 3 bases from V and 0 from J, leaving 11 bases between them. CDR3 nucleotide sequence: TGTGCCTGGAGCTGGACCATTACTAACTATGGCTACACCTTC. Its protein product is CAWSWTITNYGYTF.

The CDR3 loop reads CASSQENWREQFF. DNA for the CDR3: TGCGCCAGCAGCCAAGAAAACTGGAGGGAGCAGTTCTTC. The chain carries TRBV4-1 and TRBJ2-1; TRBD2 might be the D (5 bases). Germline values: CDR1 MGHRA, CDR2 YSYEKL. Trimming cost V 0 bases and J 10 bases, with 10 bases left between them. This CDR3 is 13 amino acids long.

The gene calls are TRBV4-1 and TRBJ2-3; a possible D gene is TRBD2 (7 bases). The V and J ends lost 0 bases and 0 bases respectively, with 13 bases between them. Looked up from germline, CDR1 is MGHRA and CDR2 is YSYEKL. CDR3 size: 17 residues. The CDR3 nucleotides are TGCGCCAGCAGCCAAGACCCCAGCGGGACAAGCACAGATACGCAGTATTTT. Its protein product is CASSQDPSGTSTDTQYF.

CDR3 amino acids: CASSLRPSDTQYF. DNA for the CDR3: TGCGCCAGCAGCTTGCGGCCATCAGATACGCAGTATTTT. V usage is TRBV5-1 and J usage is TRBJ2-3; D is unclear. Trimming took off 1 base at V and 4 bases at J, with 7 bases between the two ends. The CDR3 contains 13 residues. CDR1 is SGHRS, CDR2 YFSETQ, per germline.

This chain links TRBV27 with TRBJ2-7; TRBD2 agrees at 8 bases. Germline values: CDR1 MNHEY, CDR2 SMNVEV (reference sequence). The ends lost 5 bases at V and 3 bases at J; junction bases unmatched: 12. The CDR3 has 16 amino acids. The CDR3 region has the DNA TGTGCCAGCAGTACACTCCGGGAGGGACGTGTCTACGAGCAGTACTTC. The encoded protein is CASSTLREGRVYEQYF.

In DNA, the CDR3 is TGTGCCAGCAGCTTATACGGGAGAGGGACAGATACGCAGTATTTT. This sequence encodes CASSLYGRGTDTQYF. The gene calls are TRBV7-3 and TRBJ2-3; perhaps TRBD2 as D (6 bases). Germline CDR1 reads SGHTA; CDR2 reads FQGTGA. Deletions cut 2 bases from V and 3 bases from J, with 12 bases between. This CDR3 has 15 amino acids.

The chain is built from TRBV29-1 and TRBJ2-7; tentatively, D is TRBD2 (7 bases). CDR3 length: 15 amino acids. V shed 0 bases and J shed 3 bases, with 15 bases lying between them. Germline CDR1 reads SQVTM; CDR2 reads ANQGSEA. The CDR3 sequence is CSVEDGWGGGYEQYF. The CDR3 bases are TGCAGCGTTGAAGATGGTTGGGGAGGGGGCTACGAGCAGTACTTC.

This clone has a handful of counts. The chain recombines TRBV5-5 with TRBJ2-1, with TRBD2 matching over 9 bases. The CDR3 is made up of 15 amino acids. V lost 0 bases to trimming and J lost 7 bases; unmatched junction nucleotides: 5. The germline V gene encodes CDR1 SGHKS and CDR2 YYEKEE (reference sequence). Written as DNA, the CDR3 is TGTGCCAGCAGCTTGGCCGCGGGAGGGCCTAATGAGCAGTTCTTC. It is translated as CASSLAAGGPNEQFF.

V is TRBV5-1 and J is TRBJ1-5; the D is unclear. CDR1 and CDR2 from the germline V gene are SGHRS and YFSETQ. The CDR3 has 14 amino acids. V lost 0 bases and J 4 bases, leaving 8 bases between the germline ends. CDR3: CASSLGVGNQPQHF. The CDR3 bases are TGCGCCAGCAGCTTGGGGGTAGGGAATCAGCCCCAGCATTTT.

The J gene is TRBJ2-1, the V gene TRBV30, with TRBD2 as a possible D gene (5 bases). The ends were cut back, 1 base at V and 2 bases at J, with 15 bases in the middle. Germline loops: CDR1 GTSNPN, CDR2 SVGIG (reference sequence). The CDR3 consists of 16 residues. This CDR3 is CAWSDPLASTYNEQFF. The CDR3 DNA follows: TGTGCCTGGAGTGACCCGCTAGCATCCACCTACAATGAGCAGTTCTTC. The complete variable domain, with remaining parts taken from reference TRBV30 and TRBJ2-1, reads SQTIHQWPATLVQPVGSPLSLECTVEGTSNPNLYWYRQAAGRGLQLLFYSVGIGQISSEVPQNLSASRPQDRQFILSSKKLLLSDSGFYLCAWSDPLASTYNEQFFGPGTRLTVL.

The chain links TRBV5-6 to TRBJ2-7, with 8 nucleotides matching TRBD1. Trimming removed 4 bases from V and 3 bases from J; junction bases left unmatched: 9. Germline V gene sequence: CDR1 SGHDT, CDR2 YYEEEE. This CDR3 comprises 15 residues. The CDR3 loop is CASSAPIGTGYEQYF. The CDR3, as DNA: TGTGCCAGCAGCGCTCCGATCGGGACAGGCTACGAGCAGTACTTC.